These 10 T cell receptor beta chains originate from one sample sequenced in a study of T cells after yellow fever vaccination. TCRdb called the 5' RACE reads again in MiXCR, with one record for every CDR3 protein. The repertoire holds some 600,000 distinct CDR3 sequences, with about 15% as singletons. The material sequenced was PBMCs, taken 5 days after the first yellow fever vaccination. These receptors were obtained from a man younger than 35 who received the YFV17D yellow fever vaccine.

The chain employs TRBV6-5 and TRBJ2-5; weak D call: TRBD2 (6 bases). Trimming stripped 7 bases from V and 5 bases from J, with 17 bases between. CDR1 MNHEY and CDR2 SVGAGI come from the germline V gene. This CDR3 contains 14 residues. CDR3 sequence reads: CASTSGELGETQYF. The CDR3 coding sequence is TGTGCCAGCACTTCGGGGGAGCTCGGGGAGACCCAGTACTTC.

The V and J genes are TRBV7-8 and TRBJ2-3; 12 nucleotides match TRBD2. The CDR3 length is 16 residues. Germline-derived CDR1 and CDR2 are SGHVS and FQNEAQ. After removal of 5 bases from V and 0 bases from J, the junction contained 3 bases not matched to a gene. CDR3 nucleotides: TGTGCCAGCAGCGAGACTAGCGGGAGAAGCACAGATACGCAGTATTTT. This translates into CASSETSGRSTDTQYF.

This rearrangement joins TRBV7-9 to TRBJ2-7; a possible D gene is TRBD2 (5 bases). Trimming removed 5 bases at V and 3 bases at J, with 14 bases between. The CDR3 covers 14 residues. Germline V lookup: CDR1 SEHNR, CDR2 FQNEAQ (reference sequence). The CDR3 bases are TGTGCCAGCAGCCTAGGCGCCGGACTCTACGAGCAGTACGTC. The encoded protein is CASSLGAGLYEQYV.

The rearrangement uses TRBV9 and TRBJ2-3; 8 bases are shared with TRBD1. After removal of 4 bases from V and 4 bases from J, the junction contained 5 bases not matched to a gene. The CDR3 covers 14 residues. Looked up from germline, CDR1 is SGDLS and CDR2 is YYNGEE. This CDR3 reads CASSNGQGADTQYF. For the CDR3, the DNA is TGTGCCAGCAGCAACGGACAGGGCGCAGATACGCAGTATTTT.

There are a few counts of this clonotype. This chain links TRBV29-1 with TRBJ2-1; TRBD2 matches 9 bases. V shed 2 bases and J 4 bases; nucleotides not matched to a gene: 12. Germline CDR1 and CDR2: SQVTM and ANQGSEA. CDR3 size: 17 residues. This chain's CDR3 is CSVEMRGGHSMYNEQFF. Written as DNA, the CDR3 is TGCAGCGTTGAAATGCGGGGGGGCCATAGTATGTACAATGAGCAGTTCTTC.

A few counts support this clonotype. The chain combines TRBV27 with TRBJ2-1, with 7 bases that match TRBD2. CDR3 length: 14 residues. V lost 6 bases and J lost 2; bases outside the gene matches: 4. The V gene's germline CDR1 is MNHEY and CDR2 SMNVEV (reference sequence). The CDR3 loop reads CASSNGGTYNEQFF. CDR3 coding DNA: TGTGCCAGCAGCAACGGGGGGACCTACAATGAGCAGTTCTTC.

V and J are TRBV4-3 and TRBJ2-3; 12 nucleotides line up with TRBD1. The trim removed 0 bases at V and 4 bases at J, leaving 5 bases unmatched. Per the germline V gene, CDR1 is LGHNA and CDR2 is YSLEER. The CDR3 is 17 residues long. Here the CDR3 reads CASSQEGQGAAADTQYF. As DNA, the CDR3 is TGCGCCAGCAGCCAAGAGGGACAGGGGGCCGCAGCAGATACGCAGTATTTT.

This chain joins TRBV7-2 and TRBJ2-1; 7 bases agree with TRBD2. Germline trimming cut 4 bases from V and 12 bases from J; bases unmatched to any gene: 3. CDR3 size: 11 residues. The germline gives CDR1 SGHTA, CDR2 FQGNSA. CDR3 residues: CASSWGGWQFF. As DNA, the CDR3 is TGTGCCAGCAGCTGGGGGGGTTGGCAGTTCTTC.

The J gene is TRBJ2-1, the V gene TRBV11-3; D uncertain. Trimming pared 7 bases from V and 5 bases from J, leaving 9 bases between. The CDR3 extends over 12 amino acids. CDR1 and CDR2 from the germline V gene are SGHNT and YENEEA. CDR3 DNA: TGTGCCAGCACAAGGGAACACAATGAGCAGTTCTTC. It translates to CASTREHNEQFF.

This clonotype appeared once. The chain employs TRBV18 and TRBJ2-1; TRBD2 matches 9 bases. V dropped 3 bases and J dropped 10; count of bases not matched to a gene: 7. This CDR3 has 14 amino acids. The germline CDR1 and CDR2 sequences are KGHSH and LQKENI. The CDR3 region is CASSPGIAGDEQFF. CDR3 in DNA: TGTGCCAGCTCACCTGGAATAGCGGGGGACGAGCAGTTCTTC. The full variable domain, with the rest looked up from reference TRBV18 and TRBJ2-1, is NAGVMQNPRHLVRRRGQEARLRCSPMKGHSHVYWYRQLPEEGLKFMVYLQKENIIDESGMPKERFSAEFPKEGPSILRIQQVVRGDSAAYFCASSPGIAGDEQFFGPGTRLTVL.